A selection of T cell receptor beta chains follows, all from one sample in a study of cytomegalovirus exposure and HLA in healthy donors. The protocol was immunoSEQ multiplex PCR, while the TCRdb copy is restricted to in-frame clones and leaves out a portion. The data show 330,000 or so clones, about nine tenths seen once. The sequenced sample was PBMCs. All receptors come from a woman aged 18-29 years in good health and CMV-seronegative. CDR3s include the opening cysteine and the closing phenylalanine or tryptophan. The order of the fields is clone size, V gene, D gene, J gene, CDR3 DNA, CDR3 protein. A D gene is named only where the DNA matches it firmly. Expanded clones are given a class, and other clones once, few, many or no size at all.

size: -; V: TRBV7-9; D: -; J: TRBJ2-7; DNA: TGTGCCAGCAGCTTAGGGGGGGAGTTCTACGAGCAGTACTTC; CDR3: CASSLGGEFYEQYF
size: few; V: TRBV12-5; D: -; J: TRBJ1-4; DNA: TGTGCTAGTGGTTTGTCCCCTAGGGAAAAACTGTTTTTT; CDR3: CASGLSPREKLFF
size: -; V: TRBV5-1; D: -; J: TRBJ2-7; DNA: TGCGCCAGCAGCTCAGGACAGTCCTACGAGCAGTACTTC; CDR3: CASSSGQSYEQYF
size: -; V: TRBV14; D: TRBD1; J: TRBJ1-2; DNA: TGTGCCAGCAGCCAAGTGTCGGGACAGGGGGGACGAGGCTACACCTTC; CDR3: CASSQVSGQGGRGYTF
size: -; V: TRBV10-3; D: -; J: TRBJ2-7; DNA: TGTGCCATCAGTGAGTCGAAGGTAGGCGGGTTGGGCGAGCAGTACTTC; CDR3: CAISESKVGGLGEQYF
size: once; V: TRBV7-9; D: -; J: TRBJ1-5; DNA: TGTGCCAGCAGCTTAGGAGTGGCGGGGGATCAGCCCCAGCATTTT; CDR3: CASSLGVAGDQPQHF
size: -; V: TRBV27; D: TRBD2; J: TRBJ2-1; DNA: TGTGCCAGCAGTTCTCTAGCGGGAGGGCCATTAATTCACAATGAGCAGTTCTTC; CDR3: CASSSLAGGPLIHNEQFF
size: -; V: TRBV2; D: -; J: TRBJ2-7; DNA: TGTGCCAGCAGTCCCTGGGAGGAGCAGTACTTC; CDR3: CASSPWEEQYF
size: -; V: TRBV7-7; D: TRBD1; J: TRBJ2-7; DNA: TGTGCCAGCAGCTCGAGCGGACAGGCCGTACAGTACTTC; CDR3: CASSSSGQAVQYF
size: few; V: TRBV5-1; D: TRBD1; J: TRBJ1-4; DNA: TGCGCCAGCAGCCGGGGGACAGGAGAAAAACTGTTTTTT; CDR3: CASSRGTGEKLFF
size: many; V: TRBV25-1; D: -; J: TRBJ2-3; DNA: TGTGCCAGCAGTGGGTCCGTAGCTAGCACAGATACGCAGTATTTT; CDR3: CASSGSVASTDTQYF
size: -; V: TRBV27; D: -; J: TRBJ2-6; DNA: TGTGCCAGCTCTGGTCTCCAGGCTGTAGGGGCCAACGTCCTGACTTTC; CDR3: CASSGLQAVGANVLTF
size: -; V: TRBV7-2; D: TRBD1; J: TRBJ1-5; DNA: TGTGCCAGCAGCACCCGACAGGGTCATCAGCCCCAGCATTTT; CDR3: CASSTRQGHQPQHF
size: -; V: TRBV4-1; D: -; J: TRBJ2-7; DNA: TGCGCCAGCAGCCAAGTGATGGAGGGGGCGTACGAGCAGTACTTC; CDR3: CASSQVMEGAYEQYF
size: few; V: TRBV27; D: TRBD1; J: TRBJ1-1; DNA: TGTGCCAGCAGTTTCACAGGGGACACTGAAGCTTTCTTT; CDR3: CASSFTGDTEAFF
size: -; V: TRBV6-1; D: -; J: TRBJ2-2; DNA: TGTGCCAGCGCCTTTAGCCTGGCGGAGCTGTTTTTT; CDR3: CASAFSLAELFF
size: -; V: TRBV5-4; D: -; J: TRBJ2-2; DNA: TGTGCCAGCAGCTTCGGAGGGGGCGCCACCGGGGAGCTGTTTTTT; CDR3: CASSFGGGATGELFF
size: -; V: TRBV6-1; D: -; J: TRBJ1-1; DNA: TGTGCCAGCAGTGTTGTCAGTTTGTACACTGAAGCTTTCTTT; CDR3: CASSVVSLYTEAFF
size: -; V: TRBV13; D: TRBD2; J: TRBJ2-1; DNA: TGTGCCAGCAGCTTTACCGAGGGACTAGCGGGGACCGTGGATGAGCAGTTCTTC; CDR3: CASSFTEGLAGTVDEQFF
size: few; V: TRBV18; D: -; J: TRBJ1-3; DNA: TGTGCCAGCTCACCTAGCGAAGTCGACTCTGGAAACACCATATATTTT; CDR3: CASSPSEVDSGNTIYF
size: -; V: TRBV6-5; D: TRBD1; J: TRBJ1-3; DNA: TGTGCCAGCTCTGATCCGAAGGGGGCGCGGAACACCATATATTTT; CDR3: CASSDPKGARNTIYF
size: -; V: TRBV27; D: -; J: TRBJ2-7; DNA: TGTGCCAGCAGTTTAGTGGGCATCGATTCCTACGAGCAGTACTTC; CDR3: CASSLVGIDSYEQYF
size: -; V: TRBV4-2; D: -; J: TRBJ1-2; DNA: TGTGCCAGCAGCCAAGAATCCACCGGCCCCAACGGAGGCTATGGCTACACCTTC; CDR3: CASSQESTGPNGGYGYTF
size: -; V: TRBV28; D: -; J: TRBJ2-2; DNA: TGTGCCAGCAGTTTCGGGAGTTTCACCGGGGAGCTGTTTTTT; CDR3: CASSFGSFTGELFF
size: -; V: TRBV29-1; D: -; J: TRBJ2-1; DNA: TGCAGCGTTCGACCATCCCGGGGCAATGAGCAGTTCTTC; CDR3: CSVRPSRGNEQFF
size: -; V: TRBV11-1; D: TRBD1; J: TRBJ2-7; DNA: TGTGCCAGCAGACAGGGGGACACAAGCTACGAGCAGTACTTC; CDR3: CASRQGDTSYEQYF
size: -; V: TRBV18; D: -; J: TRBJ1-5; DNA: TGTGCCAGCTCACGGACAGATAGCAATCAGCCCCAGCATTTT; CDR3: CASSRTDSNQPQHF
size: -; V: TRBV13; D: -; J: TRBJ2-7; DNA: TGTGCCAGCAGCAGGGGCTACGAGCAGTACTTC; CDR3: CASSRGYEQYF
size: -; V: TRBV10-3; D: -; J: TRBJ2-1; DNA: TGTGCCATCGGGCCCCTGTCAGCGGCGGACAATGAGCAGTTCTTC; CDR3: CAIGPLSAADNEQFF
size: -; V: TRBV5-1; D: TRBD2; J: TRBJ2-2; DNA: TGCGCCAGCAGCGGGCTAGCGGGTGATGGCTTGAACACCGGGGAGCTGTTTTTT; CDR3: CASSGLAGDGLNTGELFF
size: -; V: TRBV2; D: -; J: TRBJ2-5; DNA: TGTGCCAGTACCCAAGGAGCTAGCGTAGGCCAAGAGACCCAGTACTTC; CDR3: CASTQGASVGQETQYF
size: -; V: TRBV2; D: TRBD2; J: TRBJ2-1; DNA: TGTGCCAGCAGTGAAGCGGGGCTAGCGGGCAGCAATGAGCAGTTCTTC; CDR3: CASSEAGLAGSNEQFF
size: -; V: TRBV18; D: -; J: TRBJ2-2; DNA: TGTGCCAGCTCACCCCGACAGGATACGACCGGGGAGCTGTTTTTT; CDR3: CASSPRQDTTGELFF
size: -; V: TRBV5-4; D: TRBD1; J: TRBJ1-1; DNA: TGTGCCAGCAGCTGGACAGGAGACACTGAAGCTTTCTTT; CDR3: CASSWTGDTEAFF
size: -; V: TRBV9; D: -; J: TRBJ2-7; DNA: TGTGCCAGCAGCGTTACAGGGTCAATGACCTACGAGCAGTACTTC; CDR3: CASSVTGSMTYEQYF
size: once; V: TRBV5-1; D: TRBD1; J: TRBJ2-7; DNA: TGCGCCAGCAGCTTGGAAGGGGGCATCGCCTACGAGCAGTACTTC; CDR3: CASSLEGGIAYEQYF
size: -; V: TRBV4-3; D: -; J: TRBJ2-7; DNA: TGCGCCAGCAGCCAAGAGGCAGACTACGAGCAGTACTTC; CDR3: CASSQEADYEQYF
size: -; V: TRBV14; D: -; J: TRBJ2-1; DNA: TGTGCCAGCAGCCCAGGTTCAGGGTGGTACAATGAGCAGTTCTTC; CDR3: CASSPGSGWYNEQFF
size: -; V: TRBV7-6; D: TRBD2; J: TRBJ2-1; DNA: TGTGCCAGCAGCTCTAGACTAGCGGGAGGCGGCAATGAGCAGTTCTTC; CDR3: CASSSRLAGGGNEQFF
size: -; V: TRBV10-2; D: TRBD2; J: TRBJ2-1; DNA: TGCGCCAGCAGTCACCCCGGGACTAGCGGGGCTAATGAGCAGTTCTTC; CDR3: CASSHPGTSGANEQFF
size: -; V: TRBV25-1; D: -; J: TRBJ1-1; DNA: TGTGCCAGCCGAGGGACACCTGTAATGAACACTGAAGCTTTCTTT; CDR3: CASRGTPVMNTEAFF
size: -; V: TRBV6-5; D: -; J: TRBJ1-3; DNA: TGTGCCAGCAGCATCGGACGGAGGAACACCATATATTTT; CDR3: CASSIGRRNTIYF
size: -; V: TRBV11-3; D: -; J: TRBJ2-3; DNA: TGTGCCAGCAGCTACATTGCTGGCGGACACACAGATACGCAGTATTTT; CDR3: CASSYIAGGHTDTQYF
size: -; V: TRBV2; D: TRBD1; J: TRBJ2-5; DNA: TGTGCCAGCAGTGGCCCCGACAGGGGACAGACCCAGTACTTC; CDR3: CASSGPDRGQTQYF
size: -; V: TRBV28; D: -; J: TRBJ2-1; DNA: TGTGCCAGCAGTCCCATGCCAGTACGCTCCTACAATGAGCAGTTCTTC; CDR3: CASSPMPVRSYNEQFF
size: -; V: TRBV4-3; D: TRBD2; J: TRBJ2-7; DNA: TGCGCCAGCAGCCCCCTGACTAGCGGGAGGTCCTACGAGCAGTACTTC; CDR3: CASSPLTSGRSYEQYF
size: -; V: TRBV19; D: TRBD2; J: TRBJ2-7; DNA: TGTGCCAGTAGTATAGACACCGGGACTAGCGGGAGTAGGCGGCGGTACGAGCAGTACTTC; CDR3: CASSIDTGTSGSRRRYEQYF
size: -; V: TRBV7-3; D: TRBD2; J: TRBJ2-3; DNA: TGTGCCAGCAGTCCCAATATGCGGGGGGGCACAGATACGCAGTATTTT; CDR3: CASSPNMRGGTDTQYF
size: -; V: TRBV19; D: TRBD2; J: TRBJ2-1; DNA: TGTGCCAGTAGGTTTTTTAGCGGGAGTAACAATGAGCAGTTCTTC; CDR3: CASRFFSGSNNEQFF
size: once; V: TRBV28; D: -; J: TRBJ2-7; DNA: TGTGCCAGCAGGACGGGCGGGACAGACTCCTACGAGCAGTACTTC; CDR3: CASRTGGTDSYEQYF
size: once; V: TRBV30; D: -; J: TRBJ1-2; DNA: TGTGCCTGGAGTCAACAGAGTAACTATGGCTACACCTTC; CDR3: CAWSQQSNYGYTF
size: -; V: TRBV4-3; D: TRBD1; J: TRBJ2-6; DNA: TGCGCCAGCAGCCGACAGGGTTCTGGGGCCAACGTCCTGACTTTC; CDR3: CASSRQGSGANVLTF
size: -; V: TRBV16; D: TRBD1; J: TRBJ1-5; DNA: TGTGCCAGCAGCCAATCGATAGGGACAGCATATAGCAATCAGCCCCAGCATTTT; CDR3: CASSQSIGTAYSNQPQHF
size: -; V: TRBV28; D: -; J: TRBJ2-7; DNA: TGTGCCAGCAGTTTGGAGGGGTGGGGCACAGGGGCAGACCCCTACGAGCAGTACTTC; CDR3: CASSLEGWGTGADPYEQYF
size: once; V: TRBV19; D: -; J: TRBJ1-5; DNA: TGTGCCAGTAGTATTAGTACAGGCCCCCAGCCCCAGCATTTT; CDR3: CASSISTGPQPQHF
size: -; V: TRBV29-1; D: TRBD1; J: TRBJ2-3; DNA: TGCAGCGTTACCGGGACAGGGACAGATACGCAGTATTTT; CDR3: CSVTGTGTDTQYF
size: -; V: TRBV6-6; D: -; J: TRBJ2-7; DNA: TGTGCCAGCAGAGGGTATCGGGAAGAGCAGTACTTC; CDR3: CASRGYREEQYF
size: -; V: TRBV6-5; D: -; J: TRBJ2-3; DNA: TGTGCCAGCAGCGGCGGTCATACGCAGTATTTT; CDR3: CASSGGHTQYF
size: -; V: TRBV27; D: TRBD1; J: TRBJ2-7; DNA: TGTGCCAGCAGTTTAAGGGGGCCGGGGCCCGAGCAGTACTTC; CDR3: CASSLRGPGPEQYF
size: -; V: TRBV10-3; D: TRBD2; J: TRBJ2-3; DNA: TGTGCCACGTCTAGCGGCCCCACAGATACGCAGTATTTT; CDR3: CATSSGPTDTQYF